This T cell receptor beta chain originates from a study of CD8 T cells in ankylosing spondylitis. Study-level findings and limits: Clones tied to disease were said to be significantly enriched in matched ankylosing spondylitis synovial fluid. Seemingly characteristic of ankylosing spondylitis blood was a TCR beta motif consisting of about 8 highly homologous variants.

As for this clonotype: Its antigen is as yet unknown.

The CDR3 runs 14 residues. Germline V gives CDR1 DFQATT, CDR2 SNEGSKA (reference sequence). V shed 3 bases and J 8 bases; nucleotides not matched to a gene: 9. The TCR beta libraries were generated through quantitative 5'-RACE incorporating molecular barcodes. Using its own MiXCR run on the 5' RACE reads, TCRdb lists one record per CDR3 protein. The table has 750,000 to 850,000 distinct CDR3 sequences, about 12% seen once; the top ten hold around 0.51%. The sequenced material came from blood, either unsorted or a sorted T cell fraction (not recorded which). The chain couples TRBV20-1 to TRBJ1-5, with 8 bases aligning to TRBD1. The TCR sequence derives from a male donor with ankylosing spondylitis. In nucleotides, the CDR3 is TGCAGTGCTAGGGGACAGGTCTATACCGAGCCCCAGCATTTT. This sequence encodes CSARGQVYTEPQHF.